Given below is one T cell receptor (beta chain) in context. Trimming shortened V by 7 bases and J by 5 bases, and 14 bases separated the two germline ends. The CDR3 consists of 13 residues. The V gene's germline CDR1 is MGHRA and CDR2 YSYEKL. This record belongs to a study of shared clonotypes between healthy human individuals. Looking at the study overall: Per-donor plates numbered three CD4 naive, three CD4 memory, two CD8 naive and one CD8 memory.

The assay ran at deep level. Per the original data handling: Filtering differed because ImmunoSEQ produced junction-only sequences that carried no quality scores. The protocol was immunoSEQ multiplex PCR, while the TCRdb copy is restricted to in-frame clones and leaves out a portion. The DNA gave D and trimming, while V, J and clone size come from that table. The table has 950,000 to 1,300,000 clones, about 75% seen once; the top ten hold less than 1.5%. This receptor was obtained from a man between 18 and 35 years old in good health. This sequence joins TRBV4-1 and TRBJ1-2; D not resolved. Sequencing input: memory CD4+ T cells sorted from blood. Noted subset: CD45RA-negative fraction. The chain's CDR3 is CASKSKEEYGYTF. In DNA, the CDR3 is TGCGCCAGCAAAAGTAAGGAGGAATATGGCTACACCTTC.